These 14 T cell receptor beta chains came from one sample sequenced in a study of control samples from healthy donors and cancer patients. Sequenced by immunoSEQ multiplex PCR; TCRdb stores in-frame clones only, minus some. Counted here are 95,000 to 130,000 clones, approximately 90% occurring once; the ten biggest clones make up 1.1%. The specimen was PBMCs. The receptors were gathered from a woman between 50 and 59 years old with colorectal cancer.

The chain combines TRBV6-5 with TRBJ1-3; 7 bases fit TRBD1. J lost 4 bases, V lost 8 bases, and 2 bases had no gene match. Looked up from germline, CDR1 is MNHEY and CDR2 is SVGAGI. The CDR3 is made up of 12 amino acids. Here the CDR3 reads CASQGGGNTIYF. DNA for the CDR3: TGTGCCAGCCAGGGGGGCGGAAACACCATATATTTT.

The V call is TRBV12-3 or TRBV12-4, the J call TRBJ2-7; D gene ambiguous. The CDR3 contains 11 residues. Trimming pared 8 bases from V and 4 bases from J, leaving 9 bases between. As DNA, the CDR3 is TGTGCCAGCCGGAGTGGGTACGAGCAGTACTTC. It translates to CASRSGYEQYF.

Here the CDR3 DNA reads TGTGCCAGCAGTTTAAGTTTGGGGCAGGGGGCTGAAGCTTTCTTT. It is translated as CASSLSLGQGAEAFF. The V and J genes are TRBV28 and TRBJ1-1, with 7 bases aligning to TRBD1. Germline V CDR1 and CDR2: MDHEN, SYDVKM. CDR3 length: 15 amino acids. V was pared by 2 bases and J by 6 bases, with 9 bases of the junction left unmatched.

This chain connects TRBV18 to TRBJ2-7, with D perhaps TRBD1 or TRBD2 (5 bases each). Trimming stripped 2 bases from V and 6 bases from J, with 14 bases between. This CDR3 has 14 residues. Germline V gives CDR1 KGHSH, CDR2 LQKENI. As DNA, the CDR3 is TGTGCCAGCTCACCATCCGCAGGGACGACCGAGCAGTACTTC. Translated: CASSPSAGTTEQYF.

The V call is TRBV5-1, the J call TRBJ2-2, with 9 bases that match TRBD1. V was pared by 2 bases and J by 7 bases, with 6 bases of the junction left unmatched. The CDR3 consists of 15 residues. CDR1 SGHRS and CDR2 YFSETQ come from the germline V gene. Here the CDR3 DNA reads TGCGCCAGCAGCTTAGACAGGGGGTATGTCGGGGAGCTGTTTTTT. Translating gives CASSLDRGYVGELFF.

The rearrangement joins TRBV5-6 to TRBJ2-2; 11 bases map to TRBD2. Unmatched junction bases numbered 9, after V lost 4 bases and J lost 7 bases. Germline V gives CDR1 SGHDT, CDR2 YYEEEE. This CDR3 is 16 amino acids long. CDR3 residues: CASSRGLAEQDGELFF. CDR3 DNA: TGTGCCAGCAGCAGGGGACTAGCGGAACAAGACGGGGAGCTGTTTTTT.

The CDR3 spells CARGGGRIVGTGELFF. Written as DNA, the CDR3 is TGTGCCCGCGGAGGGGGGCGGATAGTAGGGACCGGGGAGCTGTTTTTT. This chain connects TRBV9 to TRBJ2-2; D possibly uses TRBD1 or TRBD2 (6 bases each). Trimming pared 10 bases from V and 5 bases from J, leaving 24 bases between. The CDR3 runs to 16 residues. In germline, CDR1 is SGDLS, CDR2 YYNGEE.

The chain combines TRBV21-1 with TRBJ2-2. TRBV21-1 is a known pseudogene. The CDR3 sequence is 15 residues long. CDR3 nucleotide sequence: TGTGCCAGCAGCAAAGCAACCTTAAGCACCGGGGAGCTGTTTTTT. This translates into CASSKATLSTGELFF.

The chain employs TRBV9 and TRBJ2-1, with D perhaps matching TRBD1 (6 bases). The CDR3 sequence is 14 residues long. The V end was cut by 3 bases, the J end by 7 bases, with 14 bases between. CDR1 is SGDLS, CDR2 YYNGEE, per germline. The CDR3 loop is CASSDRDTGNEQFF. In DNA, the CDR3 is TGTGCCAGCAGCGACCGGGACACCGGGAATGAGCAGTTCTTC. Full variable domain (rest looked up from reference TRBV9 and TRBJ2-1): DSGVTQTPKHLITATGQRVTLRCSPRSGDLSVYWYQQSLDQGLQFLIQYYNGEERAKGNILERFSAQQFPDLHSELNLSSLELGDSALYFCASSDRDTGNEQFFGPGTRLTVL.

The chain recombines TRBV5-5 with TRBJ2-7, with 8 bases aligning to TRBD1. The V segment lost 7 bases and the J segment 1 base; nucleotides outside the gene matches: 7. CDR1 is SGHKS and CDR2 is YYEKEE in the germline V gene (reference sequence). The CDR3 extends over 14 amino acids. The CDR3 is CASRGRQGSYEQYF. The DNA of the CDR3 is TGTGCCAGCCGCGGACGACAGGGGTCCTACGAGCAGTACTTC.

CDR3 DNA: TGCAGCGTTCCGGGACAGGGGGCCACTGAAGCTTTCTTT. Translated: CSVPGQGATEAFF. This rearrangement joins TRBV29-1 to TRBJ1-1, with 12 bases aligning to TRBD1. V shed 5 bases and J 4 bases; nucleotides not matched to a gene: 2. The CDR3 covers 13 residues. Germline V gene data show CDR1 as SQVTM and CDR2 as ANQGSEA.

The V call is TRBV7-2, the J call TRBJ1-6, with TRBD1 as a possible D gene (6 bases). The CDR3 loop spans 16 amino acids. Germline CDR1 reads SGHTA; CDR2 reads FQGNSA. The V end lost 1 base, the J end lost 9 bases, and 16 bases lay between the germline ends. In DNA, the CDR3 is TGTGCCAGCAGCTTAGGGGCAGGGGCTCGTGGTTCACCCCTCCACTTT. It translates to CASSLGAGARGSPLHF.

V usage is TRBV2 and J usage is TRBJ2-5; 11 bases fit TRBD2. CDR3 size: 17 residues. The trim removed 3 bases at V and 7 bases at J, leaving 13 bases unmatched. CDR1 SNHLY and CDR2 FYNNEI come from the germline V gene. This chain's CDR3 is CASSDPVAGGLKATQYF. The DNA for the CDR3 is TGTGCCAGCAGTGATCCGGTAGCGGGGGGGCTTAAAGCGACCCAGTACTTC.

The V gene is TRBV5-4, the J gene TRBJ1-1; no definite D call. The germline V and J ends were trimmed by 1 base and 3 bases, with 7 bases remaining between them. CDR1 and CDR2 from the germline V gene are SGHNT and YYREEE (reference sequence). There are 13 residues in the CDR3. The CDR3: CASSLQSYTEAFF. CDR3 DNA sequence: TGTGCCAGCAGCTTGCAGTCCTACACTGAAGCTTTCTTT.